These 21 T cell receptor beta chains originate from one sample sequenced in a study of identical twins. TCRdb reprocessed the 5' RACE reads with MiXCR, giving one entry per CDR3 protein. The table has around 1.7 million distinct CDR3 sequences, less than 40% seen once. The sequenced sample consisted of cord blood. These receptors came from a newborn girl in good health.

The chain recombines TRBV2 with TRBJ1-4, with 9 bases identical to TRBD1. The CDR3 runs 16 residues. J was trimmed by 7 bases and V by 4 bases; bases with no gene match: 10. The germline gives CDR1 SNHLY, CDR2 FYNNEI. CDR3 sequence (DNA): TGTGCCAGCAGTGTACAGGGGGCGTTGGTTAGTGAAAAACTGTTTTTT. Its translation is CASSVQGALVSEKLFF. The full variable domain, with the rest looked up from reference TRBV2 and TRBJ1-4, is EPEVTQTPSHQVTQMGQEVILRCVPISNHLYFYWYRQILGQKVEFLVSFYNNEISEKSEIFDDQFSVERPDGSNFTLKIRSTKLEDSAMYFCASSVQGALVSEKLFFGSGTQLSVL.

This clonotype was recorded at least ten times. The rearrangement joins TRBV6-5 to TRBJ2-3; no clear D gene. The V end was cut by 6 bases, the J end by 0 bases, with 10 bases between. Germline V gene data show CDR1 as MNHEY and CDR2 as SVGAGI. CDR3 length: 14 residues. CDR3 nucleotide sequence: TGTGCCAGCAGGGGATACTCGAGCACAGATACGCAGTATTTT. Protein: CASRGYSSTDTQYF.

This clonotype turned up a few times. This chain uses TRBV7-9 with TRBJ2-1; D is unresolved. Germline V gives CDR1 SEHNR, CDR2 FQNEAQ (reference sequence). The length of the CDR3 is 10 residues. V lost 5 bases, J lost 8 bases, and 4 bases lay in between. The CDR3 loop reads CASSTHEQFF. In DNA, the CDR3 is TGTGCCAGCAGCACCCATGAGCAGTTCTTC.

Here the CDR3 reads CASSLLSGGPGEAFF. For the CDR3, the DNA is TGTGCCAGCAGTTTATTATCAGGGGGCCCCGGCGAAGCTTTCTTT. The rearrangement joins TRBV28 to TRBJ1-1; 8 bases map to TRBD1. Trimming at V came to 1 base and at J to 8 bases, leaving 9 bases not matched to a gene. The CDR3 is 15 residues long. Per the germline V gene, CDR1 is MDHEN and CDR2 is SYDVKM.

This clonotype has only a few counts. The V and J genes are TRBV11-2 and TRBJ2-7; 8 bases match TRBD2. The trim removed 1 base at V and 7 bases at J, leaving 6 bases unmatched. This CDR3 has 14 amino acids. CDR1 SGHAT and CDR2 FQNNGV come from the germline V gene. The CDR3 protein is CASSLGGGLNEQYF. The CDR3 nucleotides read TGTGCCAGCAGCTTAGGCGGGGGGCTCAATGAGCAGTACTTC. Full variable domain (outside the CDR3, taken from reference TRBV11-2 and TRBJ2-7): EAGVAQSPRYKIIEKRQSVAFWCNPISGHATLYWYQQILGQGPKLLIQFQNNGVVDDSQLPKDRFSAERLKGVDSTLKIQPAKLEDSAVYLCASSLGGGLNEQYFGPGTRLTVT.

The chain joins TRBV6-6 to TRBJ1-2; D ambiguous. The CDR3 runs 13 residues. Germline V lookup: CDR1 MNHNY, CDR2 SVGAGI (reference sequence). V gave up 7 bases and J gave up 8 bases, with 17 bases separating them. This CDR3 reads CASIPATPGGYTF. CDR3 DNA: TGTGCCAGCATTCCTGCCACCCCGGGGGGCTACACCTTC.

This clonotype has more than one count but fewer than ten. The V gene is TRBV3-1, the J gene TRBJ2-3, with 9 bases matching TRBD2. Trimming took 4 bases from V and 0 from J; bases not matched to a gene: 5. The germline CDR1 and CDR2 sequences are LGHDT and YNNKEL (reference sequence). This CDR3 has 16 amino acids. Here the CDR3 DNA reads TGTGCCAGCAGCCCTATAGCGGGGGCTAGCACAGATACGCAGTATTTT. Protein sequence: CASSPIAGASTDTQYF.

This clonotype came up a few times. The chain couples TRBV10-3 to TRBJ2-7, with a tentative D call TRBD2 (5 bases). V was shortened by 10 bases and J by 5 bases, with 15 bases between the two germline ends. The germline V gene encodes CDR1 ENHRY and CDR2 SYGVKD. This CDR3 has 12 residues. CDR3: CATKVSGNEQYF. CDR3 in DNA: TGTGCCACCAAGGTATCCGGGAACGAGCAGTACTTC.

The chain couples TRBV7-2 to TRBJ1-5; D remains unclear. The CDR3 loop spans 15 amino acids. Trimming removed 1 base at V and 5 bases at J, with 12 bases between. The germline V gene has CDR1 SGHTA and CDR2 FQGNSA. The CDR3 nucleotides are TGTGCCAGCAGCTTAGGTCTAAGAGGTGATCAGCCCCAGCATTTT. Its protein is CASSLGLRGDQPQHF.

This clonotype has ten or more counts. The rearrangement joins TRBV2 to TRBJ2-7; 8 bases are a match to TRBD2. Germline V gives CDR1 SNHLY, CDR2 FYNNEI. V dropped 3 bases and J dropped 1; count of bases not matched to a gene: 5. The CDR3 length is 15 residues. In DNA, the CDR3 is TGTGCCAGCAGTGACGCACGGGAGGGATCCTACGAGCAGTACTTC. Amino acid sequence: CASSDAREGSYEQYF.

This clonotype was counted between two and nine times. The chain employs TRBV12-3 or TRBV12-4 and TRBJ2-1; maybe TRBD2 (6 bases). Trimming took off 7 bases at V and 3 bases at J, with 16 bases between the two ends. The CDR3 consists of 15 residues. The CDR3: CASTLRASVYNEQFF. CDR3 coding DNA: TGTGCCAGCACCCTCAGGGCTAGCGTCTACAATGAGCAGTTCTTC.

The V gene is TRBV20-1, the J gene TRBJ1-4; weak D call: TRBD1 (5 bases). V lost 1 base to trimming and J lost 5 bases, with 14 bases between them. The CDR3 runs 15 residues. Germline V CDR1 and CDR2: DFQATT, SNEGSKA (reference sequence). The CDR3 DNA follows: TGCAGTGCTAGAGTTCCGGGACGTAGAAATGAAAAACTGTTTTTT. It translates to CSARVPGRRNEKLFF.

In its sample, this clonotype was seen a few times. CDR3 bases: TGTGCCAGCAGCAAATCGTACAGGGGGCGCGGACATGGCTACACCTTC. It encodes CASSKSYRGRGHGYTF. This chain links TRBV11-2 with TRBJ1-2; 9 nucleotides align to TRBD1. The CDR3 sequence is 16 residues long. Germline V gene sequence: CDR1 SGHAT, CDR2 FQNNGV. V shed 5 bases and J 6 bases; nucleotides not matched to a gene: 13.

The chain carries TRBV5-1 and TRBJ2-7; TRBD1 is a possible D gene (5 bases). The CDR3 runs 14 residues. Germline V gene data show CDR1 as SGHRS and CDR2 as YFSETQ. Trimming left V 0 bases short and J 7 bases short, with 14 bases between. The CDR3 region is CASSLEGLWNEQYF. In DNA, the CDR3 is TGCGCCAGCAGCTTGGAGGGGCTTTGGAATGAGCAGTACTTC.

J is TRBJ2-1 and V is TRBV4-1; 9 nucleotides align to TRBD1. The CDR3 is made up of 16 amino acids. V dropped 1 base and J dropped 4; count of bases not matched to a gene: 5. Germline V gene data show CDR1 as MGHRA and CDR2 as YSYEKL. The CDR3: CASSQAPGTGYNEQFF. CDR3 sequence (DNA): TGCGCCAGCAGCCAAGCTCCCGGGACAGGGTACAATGAGCAGTTCTTC.

The chain carries TRBV12-3 or TRBV12-4 and TRBJ1-5; no firm D call. Trimming cost V 5 bases and J 4 bases, with 18 bases left between them. The CDR3 totals 16 residues. The chain's CDR3 is CASSPGRKLANQPQHF. The CDR3 DNA reads TGTGCCAGCAGTCCCGGACGAAAACTGGCGAATCAGCCCCAGCATTTT.

The chain carries TRBV20-1 and TRBJ2-7, with 10 bases fitting TRBD2. The germline V gene has CDR1 DFQATT and CDR2 SNEGSKA (reference sequence). Germline trimming cut 0 bases from V and 3 bases from J; bases unmatched to any gene: 5. The CDR3 extends over 15 amino acids. CDR3 residues: CSARDPASGGYEQYF. The CDR3 nucleotides read TGCAGTGCTAGAGATCCTGCTAGCGGGGGCTACGAGCAGTACTTC.

The V gene is TRBV19, the J gene TRBJ2-1; perhaps D is TRBD1 or TRBD2 (5 bases each). The closer fit of TRBJ2-7 to the DNA end suggests the J call may be wrong. The germline gives CDR1 LNHDA, CDR2 SQIVND (reference sequence). The CDR3 is 13 residues long. CDR3 DNA: TGTGCCAGTAGTATCAGGGACGGCTACGAGCAGTACTTC. It specifies CASSIRDGYEQYF.

The sample holds a few counts of this clonotype. This chain's CDR3 is CASSYHRDRVSGYTF. The CDR3 DNA is TGTGCCAGCAGTTACCACCGGGACAGGGTTTCTGGCTACACCTTC. The chain couples TRBV6-5 to TRBJ1-2; 9 bases align to TRBD1. V shed 2 bases, J shed 7 bases, and the junction held 8 bases outside the gene matches. CDR3 length: 15 residues. The V gene's germline CDR1 is MNHEY and CDR2 SVGAGI.

This CDR3 reads CAISGQTSGRPHNEQYF. CDR3 nucleotides: TGTGCCATCAGTGGACAGACTAGCGGGAGGCCACACAATGAGCAGTACTTC. This chain joins TRBV10-3 and TRBJ2-5; 13 nucleotides agree with TRBD2. CDR3 length: 17 residues. The V gene end was trimmed by 4 bases and the J gene end by 11 bases; junction bases not matched to a gene: 16. CDR1 and CDR2 from the germline V gene are ENHRY and SYGVKD.

This clonotype was seen many times. The rearrangement uses TRBV7-8 and TRBJ1-5; 8 bases are shared with TRBD1. The CDR3 has 14 amino acids. Germline assignment: CDR1 SGHVS and CDR2 FQNEAQ. The ends lost 5 bases at V and 3 bases at J; junction bases unmatched: 3. The CDR3 here is CASSRTGPNQPQHF. CDR3 bases: TGTGCCAGCAGCCGGACAGGGCCCAATCAGCCCCAGCATTTT.